Each of the 15 T cell receptor beta chains below was sequenced from the same sample in a study of shared clonotypes between healthy human individuals. Libraries were prepared by immunoSEQ multiplex PCR; TCRdb keeps only in-frame clonotypes and omits some of them. Altogether about 1.1 million clones are present, roughly 80% being singletons, with the ten largest covering approximately 0.9%. Material: memory CD4+ T cells from PBMCs. Sample subset: CD45RA-negative fraction. Receptor source: a young man in good health. Some clones in this sample may be carry-over from other donors' samples.

In DNA form, the CDR3 reads TGTGCCAGCAGCTCCGGGACACCTAACAATGAGCAGTTCTTC. Protein: CASSSGTPNNEQFF. V is TRBV5-4 and J is TRBJ2-1, with a tentative D call TRBD1 (6 bases). Germline CDR1 is SGHNT and CDR2 is YYREEE (reference sequence). The length of the CDR3 is 14 residues. Trimming took 3 bases from V and 5 from J, leaving 12 bases between them. The complete variable domain, with remaining parts taken from reference TRBV5-4 and TRBJ2-1, reads ETGVTQSPTHLIKTRGQQVTLRCSSQSGHNTVSWYQQALGQGPQFIFQYYREEENGRGNFPPRFSGLQFPNYSSELNVNALELDDSALYLCASSSGTPNNEQFFGPGTRLTVL.

The V gene is TRBV4-1, the J gene TRBJ2-2; 11 bases match TRBD2. CDR1 MGHRA and CDR2 YSYEKL come from the germline V gene. This CDR3 spans 16 amino acids. The V segment lost 2 bases and the J segment 8 bases; nucleotides outside the gene matches: 7. CDR3 in DNA: TGCGCCAGCAGCCAATCCCGACTAGCGGGAATGGGGGAGCTGTTTTTT. As protein: CASSQSRLAGMGELFF.

This sequence joins TRBV5-1 and TRBJ2-7; TRBD2 aligns across 8 bases. V dropped 4 bases and J dropped 2; count of bases not matched to a gene: 8. The CDR3 is 15 amino acids. Germline values: CDR1 SGHRS, CDR2 YFSETQ. CDR3 amino acids: CASSAPTSAAYEQYF. The DNA of the CDR3 is TGCGCCAGCAGCGCGCCGACTAGCGCTGCCTACGAGCAGTACTTC.

J is TRBJ2-3 and V is TRBV7-8; D remains ambiguous. CDR1 and CDR2 (germline): SGHVS, FQNEAQ. The CDR3 has 12 amino acids. Trimming shortened V by 0 bases and J by 6 bases, and 4 bases separated the two germline ends. The CDR3 reads CASSLARDTQYF. In nucleotides, the CDR3 is TGTGCCAGCAGCTTAGCGCGCGATACGCAGTATTTT. Based on the CDR3 plus reference TRBV7-8 and TRBJ2-3, the full variable domain is GAGVSQSPRYKVAKRGQDVALRCDPISGHVSLFWYQQALGQGPEFLTYFQNEAQLDKSGLPSDRFFAERPEGSVSTLKIQRTQQEDSAVYLCASSLARDTQYFGPGTRLTVL.

The V and J genes are TRBV4-3 and TRBJ2-7; no clear D gene. CDR1 and CDR2 from the germline V gene are LGHNA and YSLEER. Trimming pared 0 bases from V and 4 bases from J, leaving 10 bases between. The CDR3 has 14 amino acids. The DNA for the CDR3 is TGCGCCAGCAGCCAAGATGCCCTTACTTACGAGCAGTACTTC. Encoded protein: CASSQDALTYEQYF.

The genes are TRBV7-9 and TRBJ2-7; D perhaps matches TRBD2 (7 bases). Trimming pared 5 bases from V and 1 base from J, leaving 24 bases between. The CDR3 is made up of 18 amino acids. Germline CDR1 is SEHNR and CDR2 is FQNEAQ (reference sequence). The DNA for the CDR3 is TGTGCCAGCAGCCTCCAGGCCGCGGGGGCAGGCGGATCCTACGAGCAGTACTTC. Translating it yields CASSLQAAGAGGSYEQYF.

A note on this clone: At the DNA level, this CDR3 is encoded by other sequences in the same sample as well. The V and J genes are TRBV30 and TRBJ1-3, with D tentatively TRBD1 (5 bases). CDR1 is GTSNPN, CDR2 SVGIG, per germline (reference sequence). The CDR3 loop spans 14 amino acids. Trimming stripped 0 bases from V and 2 bases from J, with 8 bases between. In nucleotides, the CDR3 is TGTGCCTGGAGTGTACGGGGGGCTGGAAACACCATATATTTT. Translated: CAWSVRGAGNTIYF.

Concerning this clone: A far larger clone is off by one base, so a read error is likely. In the same sample, other DNA sequences code for this CDR3. The V and J genes are TRBV2 and TRBJ1-1; no clear D. In germline, CDR1 is SNHLY, CDR2 FYNNEI. CDR3 length equals 14 residues. The CDR3 coding sequence is TGTGCAAGCAGTGAAGCTGTAAAACTGACTGAAGCTTTCTTT. Translated, it gives CASSEAVKLTEAFF.

This clone was seen once. The rearrangement links TRBV27 to TRBJ1-1; D ambiguous. The CDR3 is 13 residues long. V was cut by 4 bases and J by 3 bases, with 9 bases left in between. Germline-derived CDR1 and CDR2 are MNHEY and SMNVEV (reference sequence). In DNA form, the CDR3 reads TGTGCCAGCAGTTGGAAGAGGGACACTGAAGCTTTCTTT. This gives the protein CASSWKRDTEAFF.

The chain couples TRBV5-1 to TRBJ2-5, with D unclear. The length of the CDR3 is 13 residues. Between the trimmed V and J ends, which lost 6 bases and 1 base, there was a span of 10 bases. Germline V CDR1 and CDR2: SGHRS, YFSETQ. CDR3 protein: CASTRTAQETQYF. The DNA of the CDR3 is TGCGCCAGCACGAGGACGGCCCAAGAGACCCAGTACTTC.

Regarding this clone: Other DNA sequences in this sample translate to the same CDR3. The CDR3 DNA follows: TGCGCCAGCAGCTTAACCCCTGGGGCCAACGTCCTGACTTTC. Protein product: CASSLTPGANVLTF. The genes are TRBV5-1 and TRBJ2-6, with unresolved D. V lost 2 bases and J lost 2, with 5 bases in between. The CDR3 has 14 residues. CDR1 and CDR2 (germline): SGHRS, YFSETQ.

The rearrangement joins TRBV5-1 to TRBJ2-7; D is unresolved. Trimming removed 5 bases at V and 0 bases at J, with 6 bases between. The CDR3 spans 12 residues. Germline V gene data show CDR1 as SGHRS and CDR2 as YFSETQ. The CDR3 loop is CASSGTSYEQYF. The DNA of the CDR3 is TGCGCCAGCAGTGGCACCTCCTACGAGCAGTACTTC.

This clone has just a few counts. The chain links TRBV18 to TRBJ2-2, with D hard to call. V was cut by 0 bases and J by 0 bases, with 8 bases left in between. The CDR3 covers 16 residues. Germline-derived CDR1 and CDR2 are KGHSH and LQKENI. The CDR3 reads CASSPPGLANTGELFF. DNA of the CDR3: TGTGCCAGCTCACCACCCGGCCTCGCGAACACCGGGGAGCTGTTTTTT.

This clone was counted a single time. The CDR3 region is CAPGTHSGNTIYF. The CDR3 DNA reads as TGTGCCCCAGGGACCCACTCTGGAAACACCATATATTTT. This chain connects TRBV2 to TRBJ1-3, with a possible D match to TRBD1 (5 bases). The ends were cut back, 11 bases at V and 0 bases at J, with 11 bases in the middle. The CDR3 is 13 residues long. Looked up from germline, CDR1 is SNHLY and CDR2 is FYNNEI.

Regarding this clone: Different DNA sequences within this sample yield the same CDR3. CDR3 in DNA: TGTGCCAGCAGCTTTTCCGGGTCGAACACTGAAGCTTTCTTT. As protein: CASSFSGSNTEAFF. The V gene is TRBV11-3, the J gene TRBJ1-1, with D unresolved. Trimming removed 3 bases at V and 1 base at J, with 9 bases between. Germline V gene lookup returns CDR1 SGHNT and CDR2 YENEEA. This CDR3 comprises 14 residues.